The 27 T cell receptor beta chains listed next were all sequenced from one sample in a study of blood T cells in healthy people across ages. Together with a sample-barcoded 5' primer, a J-beta primer mix was included in a second PCR lasting roughly 6 to 12 cycles. One entry per CDR3 protein, called by TCRdb with MiXCR from the 5' RACE reads. The sample consists of 730,000 or so distinct CDR3 sequences, about 43% of them appearing once. Sequenced sample: blood. All receptors come from a man at least 80 years old in good health.

V gene TRBV5-1 combines with J gene TRBJ1-3, with TRBD1 identical over 8 bases. Germline loops: CDR1 SGHRS, CDR2 YFSETQ. V lost 3 bases and J lost 3; bases outside the gene matches: 8. This CDR3 spans 16 amino acids. DNA for the CDR3: TGCGCCAGCAGCTATTCAGGGGGCGAGAGTGGAAACACCATATATTTT. Translated: CASSYSGGESGNTIYF.

The CDR3 nucleotides are TGTGCCAGCAGTGAACGGGACAAATCCTCTGGGGCCAACGTCCTGACTTTC. It yields the protein CASSERDKSSGANVLTF. The chain is built from TRBV2 and TRBJ2-6; D is perhaps TRBD1 (6 bases). Trimming stripped 2 bases from V and 0 bases from J, with 11 bases between. CDR3 size: 17 residues. From germline, CDR1 is SNHLY and CDR2 FYNNEI.

This rearrangement joins TRBV24-1 to TRBJ2-2, with D possibly matching TRBD2 (6 bases). Germline-derived CDR1 and CDR2 are KGHDR and SFDVKD. The CDR3 runs to 17 residues. The V end lost 0 bases, the J end lost 3 bases, and 13 bases lay between the germline ends. The CDR3 DNA is TGTGCCACCAGTGATTTGTCTGGAGGGCTGGACACCGGGGAGCTGTTTTTT. Protein: CATSDLSGGLDTGELFF.

CDR3 bases: TGCAGTGCAGAAGGACAGGGTGTTGGGACCCAGTACTTC. Translating it yields CSAEGQGVGTQYF. This rearrangement joins TRBV20-1 to TRBJ2-7; 8 nucleotides agree with TRBD1. The end of the DNA is better explained by TRBJ2-5, so the J call may be wrong. CDR1 and CDR2 from the germline V gene are DFQATT and SNEGSKA (reference sequence). This CDR3 has 13 amino acids.

The chain employs TRBV7-6 and TRBJ2-4; 9 bases align to TRBD1. The ends lost 8 bases at V and 7 bases at J; junction bases unmatched: 6. The CDR3 covers 13 residues. The germline CDR1 and CDR2 sequences are SGHVS and FNYEAQ. The chain's CDR3 is CASATGTGNIQYF. The CDR3 nucleotides read TGTGCCAGCGCGACCGGGACAGGGAACATTCAGTACTTC.

This chain uses TRBV18 with TRBJ2-1; D perhaps matches TRBD2 (5 bases). CDR1 and CDR2 (germline): KGHSH, LQKENI. V was pared by 0 bases and J by 0 bases, with 9 bases between. The CDR3 sequence is 16 residues long. For the CDR3, the DNA is TGTGCCAGCTCACCACCTAGTGGGAGCTCCTACAATGAGCAGTTCTTC. It yields the protein CASSPPSGSSYNEQFF.

At least ten counts were recorded for this clonotype. This CDR3 reads CASSLSSGRPSEQYF. The CDR3 coding sequence is TGTGCCAGCAGCCTTTCTAGCGGGAGGCCGTCCGAGCAGTACTTC. V gene TRBV27 combines with J gene TRBJ2-7; 11 nucleotides agree with TRBD2. The CDR3 contains 15 residues. Germline V gene sequence: CDR1 MNHEY, CDR2 SMNVEV (reference sequence). Unmatched junction bases numbered 10, after V lost 6 bases and J lost 6 bases.

This chain joins TRBV28 and TRBJ2-5; D is tentatively TRBD1 or TRBD2 (7 bases each). The J call is doubtful: the DNA matches TRBJ2-7 better. Germline assignment: CDR1 MDHEN and CDR2 SYDVKM. This CDR3 has 16 amino acids. The CDR3 sequence: CASSPRQGGSLREQYF. The CDR3 DNA reads TGTGCCAGCAGCCCCCGACAGGGAGGGTCGCTACGCGAGCAGTACTTC.

This chain connects TRBV6-2 or TRBV6-3 to TRBJ2-1; tentative D call: TRBD1 (7 bases). The CDR3 has 15 residues. Germline V gene sequence: CDR1 MNHEY, CDR2 SVGEGT. Deletions cut 7 bases from V and 7 bases from J, with 20 bases between. The CDR3 here is CASTLHGSGGNEQFF. CDR3 DNA sequence: TGTGCCAGCACATTACACGGGTCAGGGGGGAATGAGCAGTTCTTC.

This clonotype was detected only once. This chain uses TRBV11-2 with TRBJ1-2; 7 positions agree with TRBD1. This CDR3 spans 14 amino acids. V lost 4 bases, J lost 8 bases, and 10 bases stayed unmatched. Germline CDR1 SGHAT, CDR2 FQNNGV. CDR3 residues: CASSSQQGLRGYTF. The CDR3 nucleotides are TGTGCCAGCAGCTCCCAACAGGGGCTCCGGGGCTACACCTTC.

The table lists this clonotype with a few counts. The rearrangement links TRBV7-2 to TRBJ2-3; 10 positions agree with TRBD1. This CDR3 comprises 16 residues. The V gene end was trimmed by 5 bases and the J gene end by 1 base; junction bases not matched to a gene: 6. Germline values: CDR1 SGHTA, CDR2 FQGNSA. The CDR3 region is CASSLRGTGGTDTQYF. CDR3 in DNA: TGTGCCAGCAGCCTACGAGGGACAGGGGGCACAGATACGCAGTATTTT.

This clonotype occurred a few times. The chain couples TRBV2 to TRBJ2-5; tentative D call: TRBD1 (8 bases). CDR3 length equals 15 residues. V was shortened by 6 bases and J by 2 bases, with 16 bases between the two germline ends. Germline CDR1 and CDR2: SNHLY and FYNNEI. The CDR3 here is CASRALQGGQETQYF. The DNA of the CDR3 is TGTGCCAGCAGGGCCCTACAGGGGGGGCAAGAGACCCAGTACTTC.

The chain carries TRBV7-9 and TRBJ2-3; 8 nucleotides line up with TRBD1. Trimming cost V 11 bases and J 2 bases; bases outside gene matches: 3. The CDR3 sequence is 12 residues long. Germline V gives CDR1 SEHNR, CDR2 FQNEAQ (reference sequence). CDR3 amino acids: CAGGQVTDTQYF. CDR3 nucleotides: TGTGCCGGGGGACAGGTCACAGATACGCAGTATTTT.

This clonotype was observed a few times. The genes are TRBV10-2 and TRBJ2-1; D is undetermined. Between the trimmed V and J ends, which lost 2 bases and 9 bases, there was a span of 14 bases. Germline values: CDR1 WSHSY, CDR2 SAAADI. The CDR3 extends over 14 amino acids. Written as DNA, the CDR3 is TGCGCCAGCAGTGAGGGCCCTACGTACGGTGAGCAGTTCTTC. Translating gives CASSEGPTYGEQFF.

Regarding this clonotype: Its ends do not fully match the called genes, so a read error is possible. The chain joins TRBV20-1 to TRBJ2-1; D is possibly TRBD2 (6 bases). The CDR3 totals 16 residues. Per germline, CDR1 DFQATT and CDR2 SNEGSKA (reference sequence). The CDR3 reads CSAGGEDSFSCNEQFF. The CDR3, as DNA: TGCAGTGCTGGAGGGGAAGACAGTTTCTCCTGCAATGAGCAGTTCTTC.

This chain connects TRBV6-6 to TRBJ2-7; D uncertain. Germline CDR1 MNHNY, CDR2 SVGAGI (reference sequence). The ends were cut back, 7 bases at V and 7 bases at J, with 23 bases in the middle. This CDR3 is built from 15 residues. The CDR3 is CASKSTRTVGNEQYF. The CDR3 nucleotides are TGTGCCAGCAAATCTACCCGTACAGTGGGCAATGAGCAGTACTTC.

This clonotype was seen a handful of times. V and J are TRBV6-5 and TRBJ1-2; 8 nucleotides agree with TRBD1. V lost 11 bases to trimming and J lost 4 bases; unmatched junction nucleotides: 18. The CDR3 contains 16 residues. CDR1 and CDR2 from the germline V gene are MNHEY and SVGAGI. The DNA of the CDR3 is TGTGCCTTAAGGTTTCCGACAGGGGCCACGGGCTATGGCTACACCTTC. Its protein is CALRFPTGATGYGYTF.

Note on this clonotype: One end of the junction does not line up with germline, which may come from a read error. This chain connects TRBV7-2 to TRBJ2-7; the D gene is possibly TRBD1 (5 bases). From germline, CDR1 is SGHTA and CDR2 FQGNSA. The CDR3 length is 16 residues. The CDR3 here is CASSPRTHVSSYEQNF. CDR3 DNA sequence: TGTGCCAGCAGCCCCAGGACACACGTGAGCTCCTACGAGCAGAACTTC.

This clonotype was recorded a few times. This rearrangement joins TRBV3-1 to TRBJ1-5; TRBD1 agrees at 7 bases. The ends lost 1 base at V and 12 bases at J; junction bases unmatched: 0. Germline V CDR1 and CDR2: LGHDT, YNNKEL (reference sequence). CDR3 length: 11 residues. CDR3 residues: CASSQGDSQHF. The CDR3 nucleotides are TGTGCCAGCAGCCAAGGGGACAGCCAGCATTTT.

The chain recombines TRBV25-1 with TRBJ2-5; TRBD2 agrees at 13 bases. J lost 2 bases, V lost 0 bases, and 18 bases had no gene match. Germline lookup yields CDR1 MGHDK and CDR2 SYGVNS. The CDR3 runs to 22 residues. The CDR3 loop reads CASSEYSGLGTSGKRGQETQYF. The DNA of the CDR3 is TGTGCCAGCAGTGAATATTCAGGACTGGGGACTAGCGGGAAGAGGGGACAAGAGACCCAGTACTTC.

This rearrangement joins TRBV6-5 to TRBJ1-6, with D hard to call. CDR3 size: 14 residues. The V end was cut by 3 bases, the J end by 9 bases, with 12 bases between. Germline V gene lookup returns CDR1 MNHEY and CDR2 SVGAGI. The CDR3 nucleotides are TGTGCCAGCAGTTATGCCCTACGTACTTCACCCCTCCACTTT. This translates into CASSYALRTSPLHF.

This clonotype came up many times. This chain links TRBV9 with TRBJ2-1; 12 bases match TRBD2. The germline V gene has CDR1 SGDLS and CDR2 YYNGEE. The CDR3 consists of 17 residues. Trimming cost V 4 bases and J 0 bases; bases outside gene matches: 5. The CDR3 sequence: CASSRTTSGSSYNEQFF. CDR3 sequence (DNA): TGTGCCAGCAGCCGGACGACTAGCGGGAGCTCCTACAATGAGCAGTTCTTC.

In nucleotides, the CDR3 is TGTGCCAGCAGTTTATTCTTACAGGGGGTGGCGGTTCAGCCCCAGCATTTT. Translation: CASSLFLQGVAVQPQHF. The chain is built from TRBV6-5 and TRBJ1-5; 8 bases agree with TRBD1. CDR3 length: 17 residues. Per the germline V gene, CDR1 is MNHEY and CDR2 is SVGAGI. V shed 4 bases and J 6 bases; nucleotides not matched to a gene: 14.

This sequence joins TRBV7-9 and TRBJ1-1, with D maybe TRBD1 (5 bases). V was clipped by 5 bases and J by 5 bases, with 21 bases between them. This CDR3 spans 16 amino acids. CDR1 and CDR2 from the germline V gene are SEHNR and FQNEAQ (reference sequence). CDR3 region: CASSVGLWDPETEAFF. The CDR3 nucleotides are TGTGCCAGCAGCGTGGGACTATGGGACCCTGAGACTGAAGCTTTCTTT.

Details on this clonotype: This could be a read error, since a much larger clone is one nucleotide away. V usage is TRBV29-1 and J usage is TRBJ2-1; D gene uncertain. The CDR3 is 14 residues long. Looked up from germline, CDR1 is SQVTM and CDR2 is ANQGSEA. CDR3 sequence: CGVELAETYNEQFF. For the CDR3, the DNA is TGCGGCGTTGAACTTGCGGAGACCTACAATGAGCAGTTCTTC.

This clonotype was recorded a few times. The chain has TRBV9 and TRBJ2-3, with TRBD1 as a possible D gene (5 bases). V was clipped by 4 bases and J by 4 bases, with 19 bases between them. The germline CDR1 and CDR2 sequences are SGDLS and YYNGEE. This CDR3 has 16 residues. The CDR3 region has the DNA TGTGCCAGCAGCCCTCCGCAGGGTATTAGATCAGATACGCAGTATTTT. Translation gives CASSPPQGIRSDTQYF. The full variable domain, rest sourced from reference TRBV9 and TRBJ2-3, is DSGVTQTPKHLITATGQRVTLRCSPRSGDLSVYWYQQSLDQGLQFLIQYYNGEERAKGNILERFSAQQFPDLHSELNLSSLELGDSALYFCASSPPQGIRSDTQYFGPGTRLTVL.

About this clonotype itself: At one boundary the junction diverges from the germline segment, which might be a read error. The rearrangement links TRBV4-3 to TRBJ2-7; 7 nucleotides align to TRBD1. The CDR3 runs to 18 residues. Germline V gene sequence: CDR1 LGHNA, CDR2 YSLEER. CDR3 nucleotides: TGCGCCAGCAACCAAGAAGCCCCCCCTGGACAGGCCCGCTACGAGCAGTACTTC. The encoded protein is CASNQEAPPGQARYEQYF.